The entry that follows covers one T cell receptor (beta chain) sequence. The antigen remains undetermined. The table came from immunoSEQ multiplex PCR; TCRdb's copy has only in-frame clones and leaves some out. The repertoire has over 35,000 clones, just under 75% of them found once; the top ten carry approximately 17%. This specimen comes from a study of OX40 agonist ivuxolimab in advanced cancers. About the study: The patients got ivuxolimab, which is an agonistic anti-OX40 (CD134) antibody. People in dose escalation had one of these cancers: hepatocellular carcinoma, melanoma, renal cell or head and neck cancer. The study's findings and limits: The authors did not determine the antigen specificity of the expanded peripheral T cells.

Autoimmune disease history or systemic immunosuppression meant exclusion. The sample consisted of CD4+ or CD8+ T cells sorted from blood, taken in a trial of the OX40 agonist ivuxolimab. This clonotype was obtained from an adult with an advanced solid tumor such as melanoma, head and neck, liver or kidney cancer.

This chain's CDR3 is CSVEERGLDREIQETQYF. For the CDR3, the DNA is TGCAGCGTTGAAGAAAGGGGATTAGACAGGGAGATCCAAGAGACCCAGTACTTC. This chain uses TRBV29-1 with TRBJ2-5; 7 bases are a match to TRBD1. The CDR3 is 18 residues long. Germline values: CDR1 SQVTM, CDR2 ANQGSEA. Trimming at V came to 0 bases and at J to 1 base, leaving 14 bases not matched to a gene. The full variable domain, in which reference TRBV29-1 and TRBJ2-5 provide the parts outside the CDR3, is SAVISQKPSRDICQRGTSLTIQCQVDSQVTMMFWYRQQPGQSLTLIATANQGSEATYESGFVIDKFPISRPNLTFSTLTVSNMSPEDSSIYLCSVEERGLDREIQETQYFGPGTRLLVL.